This TCR beta chain was retrieved from a study of breast tumors, draining lymph nodes, adjacent tissues. Using its own MiXCR run on the multiplex PCR reads, TCRdb lists one record per CDR3 protein. The data show approximately 11,000 distinct CDR3 sequences, roughly 40% seen once. The CDR3 contains 18 residues. Germline V lookup: CDR1 MNHEY, CDR2 SMNVEV (reference sequence). The ends lost 5 bases at V and 3 bases at J; junction bases unmatched: 15. This clonotype was observed many times. The rearrangement uses TRBV27 and TRBJ2-5, with 10 positions matching TRBD2. The clonotype originates from a female donor with breast cancer. Some clones in this sample may be carry-over from other donors' samples. Sequenced input: breast tumor tissue. CDR3 protein: CASSPVDSGGTFKETQYF. The CDR3 DNA reads as TGTGCCAGCAGTCCAGTGGATAGCGGGGGGACCTTCAAAGAGACCCAGTACTTC.